This TCR beta chain comes out of a study of T cell repertoires in cytomegalovirus infection. Background on the study: Recently identified HLA-C-restricted and well-studied HLA-B-restricted CMV epitopes were used. Public TCR beta signatures provided an indication of both CMV infection and a matching HLA type.

In its sample, this clonotype was seen a few times. Its matching antigen is unknown. Whole-study findings and limits: Individuals carrying CMV plus the relevant HLA were identified by cumulative frequency of public TCR beta families. Ex vivo, HLA-C-restricted CMV-specific TCR beta clonotypes prevailed over the rest of the response.

With V trimmed by 6 bases and J by 6 bases, 14 bases remained unmatched. The CDR3 runs 16 residues. Germline values: CDR1 MNHNS, CDR2 SASEGT. MiXCR was run by TCRdb on the reads, yielding one entry per CDR3 protein. The table lists 300,000 or so distinct CDR3 sequences, roughly 25% of them singletons. This TCR was recovered from a human donor in good health (CMV status not recorded). Some clones in this sample may be carry-over from other donors' samples. V is TRBV6-1 and J is TRBJ1-5; 7 bases map to TRBD1. The source material was cultured PBMCs, sampled from culture after CMV antigen stimulation. The CDR3 DNA follows: TGTGCCAGCAGAACCAAGGGGGCTGGGGGAGGTCAGCCCCAGCATTTT. Translation: CASRTKGAGGGQPQHF.